This entry lists 13 T cell receptor beta chains sequenced from one sample in a study of identical twins. TCRdb re-derived calls from the 5' RACE reads in MiXCR, one entry per CDR3 protein. The repertoire holds 410,000 or so distinct CDR3 sequences, with roughly 18% as singletons. The specimen sequenced was naive T cells sorted from blood. These receptors were obtained from a man aged 45 to 65 in good health.

This clonotype was seen a handful of times. The chain couples TRBV6-2 or TRBV6-3 to TRBJ2-3; D is uncertain. V dropped 5 bases and J dropped 3 bases, with 18 bases sitting between them. The length of the CDR3 is 16 residues. Germline CDR1 reads MNHEY; CDR2 reads SVGEGT. The CDR3: CASSNERRLGTDTQYF. In DNA, the CDR3 is TGTGCCAGCAGTAACGAGCGCCGGTTGGGGACAGATACGCAGTATTTT.

This clonotype came up a few times. The chain uses TRBV9 and TRBJ2-7; D uncertain. V was pared by 0 bases and J by 6 bases, with 13 bases between. Germline CDR1 and CDR2: SGDLS and YYNGEE. The CDR3 length is 14 residues. The CDR3 is CASSVGQLSGEQYF. The CDR3 DNA follows: TGTGCCAGCAGCGTAGGTCAGTTATCCGGCGAGCAGTACTTC.

This CDR3 reads CASSFRVGPYNEQFF. The CDR3 nucleotides are TGCGCCAGCAGCTTCAGGGTTGGCCCATACAATGAGCAGTTCTTC. This chain uses TRBV5-1 with TRBJ2-1, with D possibly TRBD1 on 5 matching bases. V gave up 2 bases and J gave up 4 bases, with 13 bases separating them. CDR3 size: 15 residues. Germline values: CDR1 SGHRS, CDR2 YFSETQ.

This chain joins TRBV4-3 and TRBJ2-3, with D possibly being TRBD2 (7 bases). CDR1 LGHNA and CDR2 YSLEER come from the germline V gene. CDR3 length equals 15 residues. Deletions cut 4 bases from V and 1 base from J, with 12 bases between. CDR3 coding DNA: TGCGCCAGCAGCCGTCGGGGGGCCGGCACAGATACGCAGTATTTT. Its translation is CASSRRGAGTDTQYF.

This clonotype turned up a few times. CDR3 nucleotides: TGCGCCAGCAGCTTTGCCATGACCGCCCAGTATTTT. It yields the protein CASSFAMTAQYF. V and J are TRBV5-1 and TRBJ2-3; no clear D. V lost 2 bases and J lost 12, with 13 bases in between. There are 12 residues in the CDR3. Germline V gene data show CDR1 as SGHRS and CDR2 as YFSETQ.

This clonotype appeared a few times. The chain uses TRBV5-1 and TRBJ2-1; possible D gene TRBD1, 5 bases. In germline, CDR1 is SGHRS, CDR2 YFSETQ. Trimming shortened V by 3 bases and J by 2 bases, and 15 bases separated the two germline ends. The CDR3 runs to 16 residues. The chain's CDR3 is CASSSGGALAYNEQFF. CDR3 nucleotides: TGCGCCAGCAGCTCTGGTGGGGCCCTTGCCTACAATGAGCAGTTCTTC.

For this clonotype: It may be a read error: a sequence one base away is much more abundant. The rearrangement joins TRBV11-2 to TRBJ2-1; 11 nucleotides agree with TRBD2. The germline CDR1 and CDR2 sequences are SGHAT and FQNNGV. This CDR3 region has 19 residues. V shed 6 bases, J shed 2 bases, and the junction held 15 bases outside the gene matches. DNA for the CDR3: TGTGCCAGCAGGTTTCCTAGCGGGGGGCGCCGCGTCGCCTACAATGAGCAGTTCTTC. Its protein is CASRFPSGGRRVAYNEQFF.

For the CDR3, the DNA is TGTGCCAGCAGCCCCACCGTAGCGACGATGAACACTGAAGCTTTCTTT. As protein: CASSPTVATMNTEAFF. The rearrangement joins TRBV27 to TRBJ1-1; D call uncertain. The CDR3 contains 16 residues. Trimming stripped 6 bases from V and 0 bases from J, with 17 bases between. Germline V gives CDR1 MNHEY, CDR2 SMNVEV (reference sequence).

The chain uses TRBV6-5 and TRBJ1-4; D ambiguous. CDR1 and CDR2 (germline): MNHEY, SVGAGI. The CDR3 has 16 amino acids. The V and J ends lost 0 bases and 1 base respectively, with 9 bases between them. Here the CDR3 DNA reads TGTGCCAGCAGTTACTCACGGGCCGGAACTAATGAAAAACTGTTTTTT. Amino acid sequence: CASSYSRAGTNEKLFF.

The chain recombines TRBV14 with TRBJ1-2, with D perhaps TRBD1 (5 bases). Between the trimmed V and J ends, which lost 0 bases and 3 bases, there was a span of 14 bases. Germline values: CDR1 SGHDN, CDR2 FVKESK. The CDR3 is 16 residues long. CDR3 amino acids: CASSQDLAGPHYGYTF. CDR3 nucleotides: TGTGCCAGCAGCCAAGATTTGGCAGGGCCCCACTATGGCTACACCTTC. Full variable domain (missing parts from reference TRBV14 and TRBJ1-2): EAGVTQFPSHSVIEKGQTVTLRCDPISGHDNLYWYRRVMGKEIKFLLHFVKESKQDESGMPNNRFLAERTGGTYSTLKVQPAELEDSGVYFCASSQDLAGPHYGYTFGSGTRLTVV.

At least ten counts were recorded for this clonotype. The chain couples TRBV20-1 to TRBJ1-5; unclear D gene. This CDR3 region has 12 residues. The V gene lost 1 base and the J gene lost 9 bases, with 10 bases spanning the gap. CDR1 is DFQATT, CDR2 SNEGSKA, per germline (reference sequence). CDR3 protein: CSARVTHGPQHF. DNA of the CDR3: TGCAGTGCTAGAGTCACCCATGGGCCCCAGCATTTT.

The rearrangement links TRBV5-4 to TRBJ2-1; the D gene could be TRBD1 or TRBD2 (5 bases each). In germline, CDR1 is SGHNT, CDR2 YYREEE (reference sequence). This CDR3 has 13 amino acids. With 1 base removed from V and 9 bases from J, the gap between germline ends came to 11 bases. The CDR3 reads CASSLTRDAEQFF. The CDR3 coding sequence is TGTGCCAGCAGCTTGACACGGGACGCTGAGCAGTTCTTC.

This clonotype was observed at least ten times. This chain joins TRBV4-2 and TRBJ2-3; D might be TRBD1 (5 bases). V gave up 1 base and J gave up 6 bases, with 11 bases separating them. This CDR3 comprises 14 residues. In germline, CDR1 is LGHNA, CDR2 YNFKEQ. Written as DNA, the CDR3 is TGTGCCAGCAGCCAAGTTACAGGCCGGGATACGCAGTATTTT. It codes for CASSQVTGRDTQYF.